The clone carrying this T cell receptor (beta chain) has ten or more counts. Unique molecular identifiers were used to barcode this TCRbeta library. TCRdb re-called the PCR reads through MiXCR, storing one row per CDR3 protein. The data contain fewer than 95,000 distinct CDR3 sequences, about 12% of them singletons. This record comes from a study of T-cell reconstitution after alpha-beta-depleted transplantation in children. The receptor was isolated from a human donor who donated a stem cell graft to a child with inherited bone marrow failure. The sequences come from PBMCs from the stem cell graft donor, collected from the stem cell graft.

CDR3 amino acids: CASSTPDSVTLEVFF. The DNA for the CDR3 is TGTGCCAGCAGCACCCCGGACAGCGTCACACTGGAGGTTTTCTTT. V usage is TRBV21-1 and J usage is TRBJ1-1; TRBD1 is the table's D call, not checked against the DNA. TRBV21-1 is a recognized pseudogene. The CDR3 is made up of 15 amino acids.